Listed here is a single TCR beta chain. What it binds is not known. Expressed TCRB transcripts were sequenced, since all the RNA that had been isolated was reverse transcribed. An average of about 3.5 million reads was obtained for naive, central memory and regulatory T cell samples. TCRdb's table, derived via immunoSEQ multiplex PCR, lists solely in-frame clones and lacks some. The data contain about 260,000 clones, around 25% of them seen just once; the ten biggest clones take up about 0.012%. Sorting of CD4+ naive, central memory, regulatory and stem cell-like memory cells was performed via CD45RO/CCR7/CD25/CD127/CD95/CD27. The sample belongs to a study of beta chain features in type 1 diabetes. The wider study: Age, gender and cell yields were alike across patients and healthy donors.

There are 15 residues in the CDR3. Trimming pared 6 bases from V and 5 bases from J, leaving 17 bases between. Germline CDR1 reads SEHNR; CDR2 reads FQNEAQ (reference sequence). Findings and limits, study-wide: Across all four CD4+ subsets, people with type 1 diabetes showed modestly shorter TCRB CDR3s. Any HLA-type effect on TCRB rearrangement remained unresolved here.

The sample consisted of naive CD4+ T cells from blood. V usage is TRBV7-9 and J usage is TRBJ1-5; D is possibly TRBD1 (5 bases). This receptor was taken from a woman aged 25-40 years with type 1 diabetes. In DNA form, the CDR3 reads TGTGCCAGCAGTTTGGGCTCAGGGTCGTATCAGCCCCAGCATTTT. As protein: CASSLGSGSYQPQHF.